The entry below gives a single T cell receptor (beta chain) sequence along with its context. Germline assignment: CDR1 SGHRS and CDR2 YFSETQ. V lost 3 bases and J lost 6; bases outside the gene matches: 8. CDR3 length: 17 amino acids. The data stem from a study of cytomegalovirus exposure and HLA in healthy donors. The PCR made use of 60 Vbeta and 13 Jbeta primers. This table comes from immunoSEQ multiplex PCR, and its TCRdb copy is limited to in-frame clones, with some not included. The repertoire holds roughly 93,000 clones, around four fifths seen once, with about 7.9% in the top ten. The material sequenced was PBMCs. This rearrangement joins TRBV5-1 to TRBJ2-1; 14 bases are shared with TRBD2. The origin of this receptor is a man younger than 45 in good health and CMV-seronegative. As DNA, the CDR3 is TGCGCCAGCAGCTCCGGACTAGCGGGAGGCCACTTCAATGAGCAGTTCTTC. As protein: CASSSGLAGGHFNEQFF.